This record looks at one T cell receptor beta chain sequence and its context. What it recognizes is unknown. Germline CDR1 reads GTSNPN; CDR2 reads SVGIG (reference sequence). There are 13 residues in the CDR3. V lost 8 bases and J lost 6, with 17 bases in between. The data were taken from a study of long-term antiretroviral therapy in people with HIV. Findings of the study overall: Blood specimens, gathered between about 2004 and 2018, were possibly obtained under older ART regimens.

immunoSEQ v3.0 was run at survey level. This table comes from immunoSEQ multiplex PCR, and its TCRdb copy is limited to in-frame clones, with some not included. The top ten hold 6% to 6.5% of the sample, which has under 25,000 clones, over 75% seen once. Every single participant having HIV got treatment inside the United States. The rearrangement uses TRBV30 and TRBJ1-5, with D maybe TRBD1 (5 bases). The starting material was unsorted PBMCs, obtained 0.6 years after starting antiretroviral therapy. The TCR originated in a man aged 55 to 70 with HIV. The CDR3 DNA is TGTGCCGTGGAGTTCGGGGGTGGTCAGCCCCAGCATTTT. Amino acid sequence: CAVEFGGGQPQHF.